The 27 T cell receptor beta chains in this list originate from one sample, sequenced in a study of T cell responses to AZD1222 COVID-19 vaccine. Only in-frame clones appear in the TCRdb table, and some are missing; sequencing was by immunoSEQ multiplex PCR. The data hold approximately 140,000 clones, with about 93% observed a single time. Source: peripheral blood, taken on day 0 of AZD1222 vaccination. Receptors were obtained from an adult in good health.

This clone was counted once. V usage is TRBV12-3 or TRBV12-4 and J usage is TRBJ2-1, with D tentatively TRBD2 (5 bases). The CDR3 spans 13 residues. With 4 bases removed from V and 9 bases from J, the gap between germline ends came to 13 bases. This CDR3 is CASSSSPRGEQFF. DNA of the CDR3: TGTGCCAGCAGTTCCTCCCCTCGGGGTGAGCAGTTCTTC.

The rearrangement joins TRBV27 to TRBJ1-5, with D hard to call. CDR1 MNHEY and CDR2 SMNVEV come from the germline V gene (reference sequence). V dropped 5 bases and J dropped 0 bases, with 11 bases sitting between them. The CDR3 has 15 residues. As DNA, the CDR3 is TGTGCCAGCAGTCCCCGCCGGAATAGCAATCAGCCCCAGCATTTT. Protein sequence: CASSPRRNSNQPQHF.

Written as DNA, the CDR3 is TGTGCCAGCAGCCCTCCAGGGAACACTGAAGCTTTCTTT. It translates to CASSPPGNTEAFF. The chain combines TRBV12-3 or TRBV12-4 with TRBJ1-1; D is undetermined. The CDR3 has 13 residues. Trimming left V 6 bases short and J 1 base short, with 9 bases between.

This clone showed up just a few times. J is TRBJ1-2 and V is TRBV6-5, with 7 bases identical to TRBD1. Trimming took 8 bases from V and 3 from J; bases not matched to a gene: 12. The CDR3 runs 15 residues. The germline gives CDR1 MNHEY, CDR2 SVGAGI. Here the CDR3 DNA reads TGTGCCAGCCGGGACAGCCCAACCGCGGACTATGGCTACACCTTC. It specifies CASRDSPTADYGYTF.

This rearrangement joins TRBV19 to TRBJ2-2, with TRBD2 identical over 9 bases. CDR3 size: 16 residues. CDR1 is LNHDA, CDR2 SQIVND, per germline (reference sequence). The trim removed 8 bases at V and 6 bases at J, leaving 13 bases unmatched. DNA of the CDR3: TGTGCCAGTTCCGATGAGGCGGTAGCGGGAGCCGGGGAGCTGTTTTTT. Translated, it gives CASSDEAVAGAGELFF.

The chain combines TRBV19 with TRBJ2-1, with 8 bases identical to TRBD2. The CDR3 is 15 amino acids. Unmatched junction bases numbered 4, after V lost 1 base and J lost 5 bases. The germline V gene has CDR1 LNHDA and CDR2 SQIVND (reference sequence). In DNA, the CDR3 is TGTGCCAGTAGTATAGCCGGGACTAGACACAATGAGCAGTTCTTC. This codes for CASSIAGTRHNEQFF.

The V call is TRBV7-2, the J call TRBJ2-7; D not resolved. CDR1 is SGHTA and CDR2 is FQGNSA in the germline V gene. Trimming pared 5 bases from V and 1 base from J, leaving 15 bases between. This CDR3 spans 15 amino acids. The chain's CDR3 is CASSSRLLISYEQYF. In DNA, the CDR3 is TGTGCCAGCAGCAGCCGGCTCTTGATTTCCTACGAGCAGTACTTC.

J is TRBJ2-3 and V is TRBV5-1; 12 bases are shared with TRBD2. The CDR3 length is 16 residues. Trimming removed 2 bases from V and 2 bases from J; junction bases left unmatched: 3. Per the germline V gene, CDR1 is SGHRS and CDR2 is YFSETQ. CDR3: CASSFRTSGVTDTQYF. In DNA, the CDR3 is TGCGCCAGCAGCTTCCGGACTAGCGGGGTCACAGATACGCAGTATTTT.

The DNA of the CDR3 is TGTGCCAGTACCGCTAGGGGGGACGGGGACAATTCACCCCTCCACTTT. Encoded protein: CASTARGDGDNSPLHF. The genes are TRBV19 and TRBJ1-6; tentative D call: TRBD1 (6 bases). Germline V gene data show CDR1 as LNHDA and CDR2 as SQIVND (reference sequence). With 7 bases removed from V and 7 bases from J, the gap between germline ends came to 20 bases. The CDR3 is 16 amino acids.

CDR3 sequence (DNA): TGTGCCACCAGCAGAGTACGAGGGACCCAGCATTTT. This codes for CATSRVRGTQHF. The V and J genes are TRBV15 and TRBJ1-5; D is undetermined. Germline CDR1 LNHNV, CDR2 YYDKDF (reference sequence). There are 12 residues in the CDR3. Trimming removed 1 base from V and 11 bases from J, with 9 bases in between.

V is TRBV19 and J is TRBJ2-3; D unresolved. The germline V gene encodes CDR1 LNHDA and CDR2 SQIVND (reference sequence). This CDR3 region has 13 residues. Trimming left V 7 bases short and J 2 bases short, with 10 bases between. The CDR3 loop reads CASNPRATDTQYF. The CDR3 DNA is TGTGCCAGTAACCCCCGGGCCACAGATACGCAGTATTTT. The entire variable domain, with the rest obtained from reference TRBV19 and TRBJ2-3, is as follows: DGGITQSPKYLFRKEGQNVTLSCEQNLNHDAMYWYRQDPGQGLRLIYYSQIVNDFQKGDIAEGYSVSREKKESFPLTVTSAQKNPTAFYLCASNPRATDTQYFGPGTRLTVL.

The CDR3 coding sequence is TGCGCCAGCAGCCTCGCCCTCTGGGGAGAATCCTACAATGAGCAGTTCTTC. Translating it yields CASSLALWGESYNEQFF. The chain joins TRBV4-3 to TRBJ2-1; TRBD2 might be the D (5 bases). With 4 bases removed from V and 1 base from J, the gap between germline ends came to 17 bases. Germline CDR1 and CDR2: LGHNA and YSLEER. The CDR3 runs 17 residues.

In this sample, this clone turned up a few times. V and J are TRBV9 and TRBJ2-5, with a tentative D call TRBD1 (6 bases). Germline CDR1 is SGDLS and CDR2 is YYNGEE. V was cut by 4 bases and J by 1 base, with 11 bases left in between. The CDR3 covers 14 residues. CDR3 region: CASSITGIQETQYF. Written as DNA, the CDR3 is TGTGCCAGCAGCATAACAGGGATCCAAGAGACCCAGTACTTC.

The V call is TRBV1, the J call TRBJ2-7. TRBV1 is labeled a pseudogene. The CDR3 runs to 9 residues. The DNA for the CDR3 is TGCACCAGCAGGTACGAGCAGTACTTC. It specifies CTSRYEQYF.

This chain connects TRBV3-1 (or the pseudogene TRBV3-2) to TRBJ2-7, with D hard to call. The germline gives CDR1 LGHDT, CDR2 YNNKEL (reference sequence). V was clipped by 0 bases and J by 5 bases, with 20 bases between them. This CDR3 has 17 amino acids. The CDR3: CASSQEGGSHLKHEQYF. CDR3 DNA sequence: TGTGCCAGCAGCCAAGAAGGCGGATCCCACCTAAAGCACGAGCAGTACTTC.

The J gene is TRBJ2-5, the V gene TRBV5-1; the D is unclear. The V end was cut by 1 base, the J end by 5 bases, with 9 bases between. This CDR3 is built from 13 residues. The V gene's germline CDR1 is SGHRS and CDR2 YFSETQ. In DNA, the CDR3 is TGCGCCAGCAGCTTGCAGGAGAGGGAGACCCAGTACTTC. It specifies CASSLQERETQYF.

In this sample, this clone turned up once. This chain joins TRBV27 and TRBJ1-6; perhaps TRBD1 as D (5 bases). Germline assignment: CDR1 MNHEY and CDR2 SMNVEV (reference sequence). Deletions cut 5 bases from V and 5 bases from J, with 19 bases between. The CDR3 has 17 amino acids. CDR3 protein: CASSDPGPTFHNSPLHF. Written as DNA, the CDR3 is TGTGCCAGCAGTGACCCGGGACCGACGTTCCATAATTCACCCCTCCACTTT.

This chain uses TRBV7-2 with TRBJ2-5; 8 positions match TRBD1. Germline V lookup: CDR1 SGHTA, CDR2 FQGNSA. The CDR3 has 14 amino acids. V was clipped by 1 base and J by 5 bases; unmatched bases: 3. The CDR3 DNA sequence: TGTGCCAGCAGCTTAGACAGGGGGGCTGAGACCCAGTACTTC. Amino acids: CASSLDRGAETQYF.

This rearrangement joins TRBV4-3 to TRBJ2-7; D is possibly TRBD1 (6 bases). V lost 1 base to trimming and J lost 7 bases, with 17 bases between them. The CDR3 is 15 amino acids. The germline V gene encodes CDR1 LGHNA and CDR2 YSLEER. CDR3 nucleotide sequence: TGCGCCAGCAGCCAAGGGCGAGGGGGAGTAGTAGAGCAGTACTTC. Residues: CASSQGRGGVVEQYF.

DNA of the CDR3: TGCGCCAGCAGTCTTGGGTCGGGGGAGAACACTGAAGCTTTCTTT. It yields the protein CASSLGSGENTEAFF. The V and J genes are TRBV5-1 and TRBJ1-1, with a possible D match to TRBD1 (5 bases). Trimming pared 5 bases from V and 1 base from J, leaving 15 bases between. CDR3 length: 15 residues. CDR1 and CDR2 (germline): SGHRS, YFSETQ.

The chain is built from TRBV10-3 and TRBJ2-3; D might be TRBD2 (6 bases). V gave up 6 bases and J gave up 6 bases, with 22 bases separating them. Germline CDR1 reads ENHRY; CDR2 reads SYGVKD. This CDR3 has 16 amino acids. CDR3 DNA sequence: TGTGCCATCAGCCGGGGGACCCCCTCAATTGGCGATACGCAGTATTTT. Protein sequence: CAISRGTPSIGDTQYF.

This chain links TRBV19 with TRBJ2-2; D is unclear. V was clipped by 6 bases and J by 1 base, with 6 bases between them. This CDR3 is 13 amino acids long. Germline V gives CDR1 LNHDA, CDR2 SQIVND (reference sequence). CDR3 region: CASREQNTGELFF. In DNA, the CDR3 is TGTGCCAGTAGAGAACAGAACACCGGGGAGCTGTTTTTT.

This chain uses TRBV29-1 with TRBJ1-1, with a possible D match to TRBD1 (6 bases). Trimming stripped 3 bases from V and 4 bases from J, with 12 bases between. CDR1 SQVTM and CDR2 ANQGSEA come from the germline V gene. The CDR3 length is 13 residues. CDR3 bases: TGCAGCGTTGATGTTCTAGGGGGCACTGAAGCTTTCTTT. Translating gives CSVDVLGGTEAFF.

This chain joins TRBV11-2 and TRBJ1-6; D perhaps matches TRBD1 (5 bases). This CDR3 has 17 amino acids. The germline CDR1 and CDR2 sequences are SGHAT and FQNNGV. V was shortened by 2 bases and J by 6 bases, with 17 bases between the two germline ends. CDR3: CASSLRSAGSLNSPLHF. In DNA form, the CDR3 reads TGTGCCAGCAGCTTACGGTCGGCAGGGTCTCTTAATTCACCCCTCCACTTT.

This clone has a single count. J is TRBJ2-7 and V is TRBV27, with unresolved D. The CDR3 spans 14 residues. In germline, CDR1 is MNHEY, CDR2 SMNVEV (reference sequence). The V end was cut by 5 bases, the J end by 2 bases, with 13 bases between. Written as DNA, the CDR3 is TGTGCCAGCAGTCCTACACCCCCGACCTACGAGCAGTACTTC. Translating it yields CASSPTPPTYEQYF.

This clone was recorded only once. This chain uses TRBV19 with TRBJ2-1; 9 bases line up with TRBD2. Germline assignment: CDR1 LNHDA and CDR2 SQIVND (reference sequence). Germline trimming cut 5 bases from V and 2 bases from J; bases unmatched to any gene: 7. The CDR3 totals 16 residues. The CDR3 DNA reads as TGTGCCAGTAGTGATAGCGGGGGAGTTCCCTACAATGAGCAGTTCTTC. Its translation: CASSDSGGVPYNEQFF.

V is TRBV11-2 and J is TRBJ2-1; 11 bases match TRBD1. The CDR3 is 18 residues long. The germline V gene encodes CDR1 SGHAT and CDR2 FQNNGV. Trimming cost V 4 bases and J 7 bases; bases outside gene matches: 15. CDR3 sequence: CASSWKLIRDRGGNEQFF. The CDR3 bases are TGTGCCAGCAGCTGGAAGCTGATCCGGGACAGGGGGGGTAATGAGCAGTTCTTC.